The T cell receptor (beta chain) under discussion was sequenced for a study of a mutant IDH1 vaccine in newly diagnosed glioma. Study details: Radiotherapy alone preceded vaccination by 4-6 weeks; alternatively, vaccination started with temozolomide cycles.

CDR3 length: 13 amino acids. Germline V gene sequence: CDR1 SNHLY, CDR2 FYNNEI. V was trimmed by 5 bases and J by 5 bases, leaving 13 bases between them. Data came from immunoSEQ multiplex PCR; TCRdb stores just in-frame clones and leaves some out. The repertoire holds 35,000 to 50,000 clones, with 91% as singletons. Remarks on this clone: Its antigen is currently unknown.

As for time point: week 23, last vaccination. Vaccine doses each comprised 300 ug of mutant IDH1 20-mer peptide, with topical imiquimod. The donors had new WHO grade 3 or 4 astrocytomas; these were IDH1-mutant and ATRX-lost. The sequenced sample was PBMCs, obtained from a glioma patient whose treatment included an IDH1 peptide vaccine. This TCR was sampled from a man aged 50 to 60 with glioma. The chain employs TRBV2 and TRBJ2-7, with D maybe TRBD1 (6 bases). The CDR3 reads CASSSQGIHEQYF. CDR3 in DNA: TGTGCCAGCAGTAGTCAGGGGATCCACGAGCAGTACTTC. Using reference TRBV2 and TRBJ2-7 for the parts outside the CDR3, the full variable domain is EPEVTQTPSHQVTQMGQEVILRCVPISNHLYFYWYRQILGQKVEFLVSFYNNEISEKSEIFDDQFSVERPDGSNFTLKIRSTKLEDSAMYFCASSSQGIHEQYFGPGTRLTVT.